The rows below give T cell receptor beta chains drawn from one sample of a study of patients and donors after allogeneic stem cell transplantation. MiXCR was run by TCRdb on the RT-PCR reads, yielding one entry per CDR3 protein. The repertoire holds 400,000 to 500,000 distinct CDR3 sequences, with around 16% as singletons. Sequencing input: blood, either unsorted or a sorted T cell fraction (not recorded which). These receptor sequences come from a human donor who was either an allogeneic HSCT recipient or a stem cell or donor lymphocyte infusion donor (not recorded which). It is not recorded whose cells these are; they may come from a transplant donor. CDR3s include the opening cysteine and the closing phenylalanine or tryptophan. The D gene is left open where the match is weak. Part of the rows lack a size; the others show once, few, many or a class for expanded clones.

length	size	V	J	D	CDR3	DNA
15	once	TRBV9	TRBJ1-2	TRBD1	CASSGGTGENYGYTF	TGTGCCAGCAGCGGAGGGACAGGGGAAAACTATGGCTACACCTTC
15	.	TRBV3-1	TRBJ2-1	.	CASSQEGAPYNEQFF	TGTGCCAGCAGCCAAGAGGGGGCCCCCTACAATGAGCAGTTCTTC
14	few	TRBV20-1	TRBJ1-1	.	CSAPQRVEGTEAFF	TGCAGTGCGCCCCAAAGGGTAGAGGGCACTGAAGCTTTCTTT
14	.	TRBV25-1	TRBJ2-2	.	CASSEPGGTGELFF	TGTGCCAGCAGTGAACCGGGTGGGACCGGGGAGCTGTTTTTT
12	.	TRBV29-1	TRBJ1-2	.	CSYRSLNINYTF	TGCAGCTACCGATCCCTTAATATAAACTACACCTTC
13	few	TRBV20-1	TRBJ2-7	TRBD1	CSAVGQGIYEQYF	TGCAGTGCTGTGGGACAGGGGATATACGAGCAGTACTTC
15	.	TRBV5-1	TRBJ1-1	.	CASSLGWGVPTEAFF	TGCGCCAGCAGCTTGGGCTGGGGGGTCCCCACTGAAGCTTTCTTT
16	many	TRBV5-1	TRBJ2-1	TRBD2	CASSRFSGGTYNEQFF	TGCGCCAGCTCGAGATTTAGCGGGGGGACCTACAATGAGCAGTTCTTC
14	.	TRBV7-9	TRBJ2-1	.	CASSSVGGRNEQFF	TGTGCCAGCAGCTCCGTGGGTGGTCGCAATGAGCAGTTCTTC
14	.	TRBV9	TRBJ2-5	.	CASSVVPGTETQYF	TGTGCCAGCAGCGTAGTCCCCGGTACGGAGACCCAGTACTTC
14	.	TRBV12-3/TRBV12-4	TRBJ1-1	.	CASRSQLVNTEAFF	TGTGCCAGCAGATCTCAGCTCGTGAACACTGAAGCTTTCTTT
14	many	TRBV12-3/TRBV12-4	TRBJ1-6	TRBD1	CASSLGQGGSPLHF	TGTGCCAGCAGCTTAGGACAGGGCGGCTCACCCCTCCACTTT
17	.	TRBV7-8	TRBJ2-3	TRBD2	CASSLESSGVFSDTQYF	TGTGCCAGCAGCTTAGAGTCTAGCGGGGTGTTTTCAGATACGCAGTATTTT
14	few	TRBV2	TRBJ1-1	.	CASNILRWNTEAFF	TGTGCCAGCAATATACTTCGATGGAACACTGAAGCTTTCTTT
12	.	TRBV7-8	TRBJ2-3	.	CASSLLGSTQYF	TGTGCCAGCAGCCTACTAGGGAGTACGCAGTATTTT
15	.	TRBV19	TRBJ2-5	.	CASSIRGQYQETQYF	TGTGCCAGTAGTATTCGGGGACAATACCAAGAGACCCAGTACTTC
15	.	TRBV2	TRBJ2-1	TRBD2	CASSVKAGGPSEQFF	TGTGCCAGCAGTGTCAAAGCGGGGGGGCCGAGTGAGCAGTTCTTC
10	few	TRBV2	TRBJ1-1	.	CASRGLWAFF	TGTGCCAGCAGAGGGCTATGGGCTTTCTTT
15	many	TRBV7-9	TRBJ2-3	TRBD1	CASSSGTGGTDTQYF	TGTGCCAGCAGCAGCGGGACAGGGGGCACAGATACGCAGTATTTT
11	.	TRBV15	TRBJ2-5	.	CATREVKTQYF	TGTGCCACCAGAGAGGTGAAGACCCAGTACTTC
14	.	TRBV12-3/TRBV12-4	TRBJ1-1	.	CASSRQVMNTEAFF	TGTGCCAGCAGCAGACAGGTGATGAACACTGAAGCTTTCTTT
16	few	TRBV6-5	TRBJ2-2	.	CASSYSRRTYTGELFF	TGTGCCAGCAGTTACTCGAGGCGGACTTACACCGGGGAGCTGTTTTTT
13	few	TRBV29-1	TRBJ1-4	.	CSVPGPQREKLFF	TGCAGCGTCCCGGGCCCCCAACGGGAAAAACTGTTTTTT
14	few	TRBV6-2/TRBV6-3	TRBJ2-3	.	CASSYGLATDTQYF	TGTGCCAGCAGTTACGGACTTGCCACAGATACGCAGTATTTT
12	few	TRBV6-2/TRBV6-3	TRBJ2-7	.	CASSYSEYEQYF	TGTGCCAGCAGTTACTCGGAGTACGAGCAGTACTTC
20	.	TRBV27	TRBJ2-1	TRBD2	CASSSIPGLAPGRNYNEQFF	TGTGCCAGCAGTTCTATCCCCGGACTAGCGCCAGGGAGAAATTACAATGAGCAGTTCTTC
12	few	TRBV6-1	TRBJ1-6	.	CASKYRNSPLHF	TGTGCCAGCAAGTACCGAAATTCACCCCTCCACTTT
13	.	TRBV29-1	TRBJ2-7	.	CSVELQDPYEQYF	TGCAGCGTTGAACTCCAGGACCCTTACGAGCAGTACTTC
16	few	TRBV6-2/TRBV6-3	TRBJ1-5	.	CASSYSRSEGRQPQHF	TGTGCCAGCAGTTACTCTCGCTCGGAGGGACGTCAGCCCCAGCATTTT
15	.	TRBV18	TRBJ2-3	TRBD2	CASSAYSGSTDTQYF	TGTGCCAGCTCAGCCTATAGCGGGAGCACAGATACGCAGTATTTT
12	.	TRBV12-3/TRBV12-4	TRBJ2-1	.	CASSNRVPKLFF	TGTGCCAGCAGTAACCGGGTCCCCAAGTTATTCTTC
16	many	TRBV7-9	TRBJ2-1	TRBD2	CASSPGLAGPYNEQFF	TGTGCCAGCAGCCCTGGACTAGCGGGACCCTACAATGAGCAGTTCTTC
13	few	TRBV15	TRBJ1-1	TRBD1	CATRRDRNTEAFF	TGTGCCACCAGACGGGACAGGAACACTGAAGCTTTCTTT
16	.	TRBV6-2/TRBV6-3	TRBJ2-3	.	CASSYPSPRGIDTQYF	TGTGCCAGCAGTTACCCGAGCCCCAGAGGGATAGATACGCAGTATTTT
15	few	TRBV5-1	TRBJ2-7	.	CASSFEGGPSYEQYF	TGCGCCAGCAGCTTCGAGGGGGGCCCCTCCTACGAGCAGTACTTC
13	.	TRBV5-1	TRBJ2-4	.	CASSYGGNSIQYF	TGCGCCAGCAGCTACGGGGGCAATAGCATTCAGTACTTC
14	.	TRBV6-1	TRBJ2-2	.	CASSHVGNTGELFF	TGTGCCAGCAGCCACGTGGGGAACACCGGGGAGCTGTTTTTT
13	.	TRBV7-9	TRBJ1-2	.	CASNRRTAGGYTF	TGTGCCAGCAACCGACGGACAGCGGGCGGCTACACCTTC
17	.	TRBV28	TRBJ2-3	.	CASSLVGGRPITDTQYF	TGTGCCAGCAGTTTAGTTGGGGGCAGGCCAATCACAGATACGCAGTATTTT